The present T cell receptor (beta chain) was sequenced within a study of blood T cell repertoires in COVID-19. Across the study: From the United States, Italy and Spain came samples of acute and convalescent COVID-19. Nucleic acid was either cDNA or gDNA, and it came from T cells, B-cell-depleted T cells, or PBMCs.

As handled by the study authors: Quantification of nucleated cells was approximated via reference gene primer amplification. TCRdb's copy holds only in-frame clones and misses some; the assay was immunoSEQ multiplex PCR. V and J calls and clone size are those listed in that table; D and trimming were worked out from the DNA. Of some 130,000 clones listed, about 89% are singletons. While infection was still active, Seattle patients were enrolled and then followed longitudinally. Trimming stripped 1 base from V and 2 bases from J, with 6 bases between. The CDR3 is 14 residues long. Germline V CDR1 and CDR2: SEHNR, FQNEAQ (reference sequence).

This receptor was taken from a woman in her seventies with COVID-19, enrolled during active disease. The V and J genes are TRBV7-9 and TRBJ2-1; perhaps TRBD1 as D (6 bases). The sequencing input was peripheral blood. CDR3: CASSLGTAYNEQFF. DNA for the CDR3: TGTGCCAGCAGCTTAGGGACAGCCTACAATGAGCAGTTCTTC.